A selection of T cell receptor beta chains follows, all from one sample in a study of blood T cell repertoires in COVID-19. Sequenced by immunoSEQ multiplex PCR; TCRdb stores in-frame clones only, minus some. The sample contains about 63,000 clones, around nine tenths of which appear only once. The sequencing sample was made of peripheral blood. Source of these receptors: an elderly woman with acute or convalescent COVID-19. CDR3s include the opening cysteine and the closing phenylalanine or tryptophan. Fields, in order: D gene, J gene, V gene, CDR3 protein. A D gene is named only where the DNA matches it firmly.

TRBD1 TRBJ2-1 TRBV19 CASMQGDKNEQFF
TRBD1 TRBJ1-3 TRBV6-6 CASRRSATGVFSGNTIYF
NA TRBJ1-3 TRBV28 CASSLSAGAPGNTIYF
TRBD2 TRBJ2-2 TRBV5-1 CASSPAAGGNRELFF
TRBD1 TRBJ2-5 TRBV6-6 CASSITGGLETQYF
NA TRBJ1-2 TRBV5-4 CASSLGGRGNYGYTF
NA TRBJ2-7 TRBV16 CASSPSSIEQYF
NA TRBJ2-3 TRBV6-6 CASSAAGVTDTQYF
TRBD2 TRBJ2-7 TRBV19 CASSFGGLAAYEQYF
TRBD1 TRBJ1-4 TRBV7-9 CASSSDRGGEKLFF
NA TRBJ2-1 TRBV19 CASRGIGSGGEMNEQFF
NA TRBJ2-1 TRBV28 CASSSPSLIEMDEQFF
NA TRBJ1-1 TRBV19 CASTQVSGNTEAFF
TRBD1 TRBJ1-5 TRBV19 CASRVTGGVNQPQHF
NA TRBJ1-3 TRBV2 CASSLTASGNTIYF
NA TRBJ1-2 TRBV19 CASKPRGQPANYGYTF
NA TRBJ2-7 TRBV11-2 CASSLEGDREQYF
NA TRBJ2-1 TRBV11-2 CASLPGGEQFF
TRBD2 TRBJ2-3 TRBV27 CASSPRLAGGIDTQYF
NA TRBJ2-2 TRBV25-1 CASSEFSRGELFF
NA TRBJ1-5 TRBV24-1 CATSDPQAGTGLPQHF
TRBD2 TRBJ2-7 TRBV5-8 CASSPGFGLAGEQYF
TRBD2 TRBJ2-1 TRBV19 CASRELAGGNNEQFF
TRBD2 TRBJ2-5 TRBV19 CASSPMREGSETQYF
NA TRBJ2-5 TRBV7-2 CASSLLGGQETQYF
TRBD1 TRBJ1-1 TRBV3-1/TRBV3-2 CASSPWTGPPDTEAFF
TRBD1 TRBJ1-5 TRBV6-6 CASNLGQENQPQHF
NA TRBJ2-7 TRBV4-2 CASSLRRGPSYEQYF
TRBD1 TRBJ1-1 TRBV3-1/TRBV3-2 CASSPGQGSTEAFF
TRBD1 TRBJ1-2 TRBV27 CASRLLEGTVYGYTF
NA TRBJ2-5 TRBV11-2 CASSLTLGGTQYF
NA TRBJ1-1 TRBV28 CASSKAQGWTEAFF
TRBD1 TRBJ1-2 TRBV27 CASSLAGTGGFIGRYTF
NA TRBJ1-5 TRBV5-8 CASSFQATGNQPQHF
NA TRBJ1-2 TRBV6-6 CASSYRGGYGYTF
NA TRBJ1-3 TRBV19 CASSAGANTIYF
TRBD2 TRBJ2-1 TRBV5-4 CASSETSGRAFEQFF
NA TRBJ1-5 TRBV10-1 CASRVGHPKGPQHF
NA TRBJ1-2 TRBV28 CASSIQGHGYTF